This is a list of T cell receptor beta chains from one sample in a study of blood T cell repertoires in COVID-19. Only in-frame clones appear in the TCRdb table, and some are missing; sequencing was by immunoSEQ multiplex PCR. This sample has more than 95,000 clones, with about four fifths found just once. Sequenced: peripheral blood. Every receptor here comes from a man between 60 and 70 years old with acute or convalescent COVID-19. Each CDR3 is given with its conserved first and last residue. The D gene is left open where the match is weak. Size tells how often a clone was seen (once, few, many) or the class of an expanded clone, and some rows leave it out.

j_call d_call clone_size v_call cdr3_aa cdr3_nt
TRBJ2-7 TRBD1 - TRBV11-2 CASSWDRDYEQYF TGTGCCAGCAGCTGGGACAGGGACTACGAGCAGTACTTC
TRBJ1-6 TRBD1 - TRBV7-9 CASSLGDRESSPLHF TGTGCCAGCAGCTTAGGGGACAGAGAGAGTTCACCCCTCCACTTT
TRBJ1-6 - - TRBV6-5 CASSYSSGAYNSPLHF TGTGCCAGCAGTTACTCGTCAGGGGCTTATAATTCACCCCTCCACTTT
TRBJ2-1 TRBD2 - TRBV6-5 CATHRGAGGINEQFF TGTGCCACCCATCGGGGAGCGGGAGGGATCAATGAGCAGTTCTTC
TRBJ2-5 TRBD2 - TRBV5-1 CASSLSPAGGYETQYF TGCGCCAGCAGCTTGTCCCCAGCGGGGGGGTATGAGACCCAGTACTTC
TRBJ1-5 - - TRBV4-3 CASSQDRNQPQHF TGCGCCAGCAGCCAAGACAGAAATCAGCCCCAGCATTTT
TRBJ2-3 - - TRBV29-1 CSVGGTLGSDTQYF TGCAGCGTCGGAGGGACTCTGGGTTCAGATACGCAGTATTTT
TRBJ2-7 - - TRBV5-6 CASSLFGGPSDEQYF TGTGCCAGCAGCTTGTTCGGAGGCCCCTCGGACGAGCAGTACTTC
TRBJ2-6 - - TRBV7-9 CASSRAGANVLTF TGTGCCAGCAGCCGAGCTGGGGCCAACGTCCTGACTTTC
TRBJ2-5 - - TRBV7-9 CASSLVLETQYF TGTGCCAGCAGCTTAGTCCTAGAGACCCAGTACTTC
TRBJ1-6 - few TRBV4-1 CASSQERGGNSPLHF TGCGCCAGCAGCCAAGAGCGGGGGGGAAATTCACCCCTCCACTTT
TRBJ1-1 - - TRBV11-2 CASSLRGNTEAFF TGTGCCAGCAGCTTAAGGGGAAACACTGAAGCTTTCTTT
TRBJ1-4 - - TRBV7-9 CASSPQGNRVFF TGTGCCAGCAGCCCGCAGGGAAATCGCGTGTTTTTT
TRBJ2-1 - - TRBV19 CASRTDGGHEQFF TGTGCCAGTAGAACGGATGGGGGCCATGAGCAGTTCTTC
TRBJ1-2 - medium-sized TRBV4-1 CASSQVRPGVGGYTF TGCGCCAGCAGCCAAGTGAGACCAGGGGTGGGCGGCTACACCTTC
TRBJ1-4 TRBD1 - TRBV3-1/TRBV3-2 CASSQETGRSEKLFF TGTGCCAGCAGCCAAGAGACAGGGAGAAGTGAAAAACTGTTTTTT
TRBJ2-6 - - TRBV27 CASKSTRFPFSGANVLTF TGTGCCAGCAAATCCACTCGGTTCCCCTTCTCTGGGGCCAACGTCCTGACTTTC
TRBJ1-4 TRBD1 - TRBV7-9 CASSSWDSRTEKLFF TGTGCCAGCAGCTCCTGGGACAGCAGGACTGAAAAACTGTTTTTT
TRBJ1-5 TRBD1 - TRBV19 CASSVGQSIPPQHF TGTGCCAGTAGTGTGGGACAGTCGATCCCGCCCCAGCATTTT
TRBJ2-5 TRBD2 - TRBV7-9 CASSLDGGAVETQYF TGTGCCAGCAGCTTAGACGGGGGGGCCGTCGAGACCCAGTACTTC
TRBJ1-1 TRBD1 - TRBV30 CAWGQANTEAFF TGTGCCTGGGGACAGGCGAACACTGAAGCTTTCTTT
TRBJ2-1 - - TRBV29-1 CSVALGAGVPPPKFF -
TRBJ2-2 TRBD2 - TRBV9 CASSPRLAPNTGELFF TGTGCCAGCAGCCCACGACTAGCGCCGAACACCGGGGAGCTGTTTTTT
TRBJ2-1 TRBD1 - TRBV7-8 CASSLDRGNEQFF TGTGCCAGCAGCTTAGACAGGGGGAATGAGCAGTTCTTC
TRBJ2-7 TRBD1 - TRBV7-2 CASSLVGTGATYEQYF TGTGCCAGCAGCTTAGTAGGGACAGGGGCGACCTACGAGCAGTACTTC
TRBJ2-1 TRBD2 few TRBV7-6 CASSLAPGLAGGHNEQFF TGTGCCAGCAGCTTAGCGCCCGGACTAGCGGGGGGCCACAATGAGCAGTTCTTC
TRBJ2-7 - - TRBV5-1 CASGAGAHEQYF TGCGCCAGCGGGGCCGGCGCCCACGAGCAGTACTTC
TRBJ1-4 - once TRBV4-3 CASSPMLATNEKLFF TGCGCCAGCAGCCCGATGTTAGCAACTAATGAAAAACTGTTTTTT
TRBJ2-5 - - TRBV7-3 CASSLLGRSSPRETQYF TGTGCCAGCAGCTTATTGGGCAGGTCCTCCCCCAGAGAGACCCAGTACTTC
TRBJ1-6 TRBD1 - TRBV4-1 CASSPAGTGNSPLHF TGCGCCAGCAGCCCCGCCGGGACAGGGAATTCACCCCTCCACTTT
TRBJ1-6 - - TRBV3-1/TRBV3-2 CASSPAESGSPLHF TGTGCCAGCAGCCCAGCCGAGTCCGGGTCACCCCTCCACTTT
TRBJ1-1 TRBD1 - TRBV27 CASSLHRGNTEAFF TGTGCCAGCAGTTTACACAGGGGCAACACTGAAGCTTTCTTT
TRBJ1-5 TRBD1 few TRBV6-2/TRBV6-3 CASSRQGNPNQPQHF TGTGCCAGCAGTAGACAGGGCAACCCTAATCAGCCCCAGCATTTT
TRBJ2-7 TRBD2 - TRBV4-1 CASSLTSGTTYEQYF TGCGCCAGCAGCCTCACTAGCGGGACGACTTACGAGCAGTACTTC
TRBJ2-1 - - TRBV5-6 CASSFRQGGNEQFF TGTGCCAGCAGCTTTAGGCAGGGGGGAAATGAGCAGTTCTTC
TRBJ2-7 TRBD2 - TRBV11-3 CASSFIGTSGNEQYF TGTGCCAGCAGCTTTATAGGGACTAGCGGTAACGAGCAGTACTTC
TRBJ2-1 TRBD1 - TRBV5-4 CASRGQGAQSSYNEQFF TGTGCCAGCAGGGGACAGGGGGCGCAGAGCTCCTACAATGAGCAGTTCTTC
TRBJ1-5 TRBD1 - TRBV3-1/TRBV3-2 CASSQGGQGARNQPQHF TGTGCCAGCAGCCAAGGGGGGCAGGGGGCGAGGAATCAGCCCCAGCATTTT
TRBJ2-5 TRBD1 - TRBV5-4 CASSLPGQGETQYF TGTGCCAGCAGCTTGCCGGGACAGGGCGAGACCCAGTACTTC
TRBJ1-1 - - TRBV11-3 CASSRGGVNTEAFF TGTGCCAGCAGCAGAGGGGGAGTGAACACTGAAGCTTTCTTT
TRBJ2-7 TRBD1 - TRBV14 CASSIQGSYEQYF TGTGCCAGCAGCATACAGGGGTCCTACGAGCAGTACTTC
TRBJ2-2 TRBD1 - TRBV10-1 CASGGQGATTGELFF TGCGCCAGCGGTGGACAGGGGGCTACCACCGGGGAGCTGTTTTTT
TRBJ2-5 - - TRBV18 CASSPEQETQYF TGTGCCAGCTCACCAGAGCAAGAGACCCAGTACTTC
TRBJ2-1 TRBD1 - TRBV2 CASSGTGLSDEQFF TGTGCCAGCTCCGGGACAGGGTTGTCTGATGAGCAGTTCTTC
TRBJ1-1 - - TRBV7-8 CASSLWGHVNTEAFF TGTGCCAGCAGCTTATGGGGACATGTGAACACTGAAGCTTTCTTT
TRBJ1-1 - - TRBV18 CASSPSQGGAFF TGTGCCAGCTCACCTTCTCAGGGTGGGGCTTTCTTT
TRBJ2-5 TRBD1 - TRBV7-3 CASSFGATGAQETQYF TGTGCCAGCAGCTTTGGGGCGACAGGGGCCCAAGAGACCCAGTACTTC
TRBJ1-4 - - TRBV25-1 CASRTEQNEKLFF TGTGCCAGCAGGACGGAGCAAAATGAAAAACTGTTTTTT
TRBJ2-3 TRBD1 - TRBV30 CAWSDGQGGIGTDTQYF TGTGCCTGGAGTGACGGACAGGGAGGCATCGGCACAGATACGCAGTATTTT
TRBJ1-1 - - TRBV5-1 CASSSEVEAFF TGCGCCAGCAGTTCCGAGGTTGAAGCTTTCTTT
TRBJ1-2 TRBD1 - TRBV28 CASSLGPGGKYGYTF TGTGCCAGCAGTTTAGGTCCAGGGGGGAAGTATGGCTACACCTTC
TRBJ1-2 - - TRBV30 CAWIDTNYGYTF TGTGCCTGGATTGACACAAACTATGGCTACACCTTC
TRBJ2-1 TRBD2 - TRBV5-4 CASSLALAGVNEQFF TGTGCCAGCAGCTTGGCACTAGCGGGGGTTAATGAGCAGTTCTTC